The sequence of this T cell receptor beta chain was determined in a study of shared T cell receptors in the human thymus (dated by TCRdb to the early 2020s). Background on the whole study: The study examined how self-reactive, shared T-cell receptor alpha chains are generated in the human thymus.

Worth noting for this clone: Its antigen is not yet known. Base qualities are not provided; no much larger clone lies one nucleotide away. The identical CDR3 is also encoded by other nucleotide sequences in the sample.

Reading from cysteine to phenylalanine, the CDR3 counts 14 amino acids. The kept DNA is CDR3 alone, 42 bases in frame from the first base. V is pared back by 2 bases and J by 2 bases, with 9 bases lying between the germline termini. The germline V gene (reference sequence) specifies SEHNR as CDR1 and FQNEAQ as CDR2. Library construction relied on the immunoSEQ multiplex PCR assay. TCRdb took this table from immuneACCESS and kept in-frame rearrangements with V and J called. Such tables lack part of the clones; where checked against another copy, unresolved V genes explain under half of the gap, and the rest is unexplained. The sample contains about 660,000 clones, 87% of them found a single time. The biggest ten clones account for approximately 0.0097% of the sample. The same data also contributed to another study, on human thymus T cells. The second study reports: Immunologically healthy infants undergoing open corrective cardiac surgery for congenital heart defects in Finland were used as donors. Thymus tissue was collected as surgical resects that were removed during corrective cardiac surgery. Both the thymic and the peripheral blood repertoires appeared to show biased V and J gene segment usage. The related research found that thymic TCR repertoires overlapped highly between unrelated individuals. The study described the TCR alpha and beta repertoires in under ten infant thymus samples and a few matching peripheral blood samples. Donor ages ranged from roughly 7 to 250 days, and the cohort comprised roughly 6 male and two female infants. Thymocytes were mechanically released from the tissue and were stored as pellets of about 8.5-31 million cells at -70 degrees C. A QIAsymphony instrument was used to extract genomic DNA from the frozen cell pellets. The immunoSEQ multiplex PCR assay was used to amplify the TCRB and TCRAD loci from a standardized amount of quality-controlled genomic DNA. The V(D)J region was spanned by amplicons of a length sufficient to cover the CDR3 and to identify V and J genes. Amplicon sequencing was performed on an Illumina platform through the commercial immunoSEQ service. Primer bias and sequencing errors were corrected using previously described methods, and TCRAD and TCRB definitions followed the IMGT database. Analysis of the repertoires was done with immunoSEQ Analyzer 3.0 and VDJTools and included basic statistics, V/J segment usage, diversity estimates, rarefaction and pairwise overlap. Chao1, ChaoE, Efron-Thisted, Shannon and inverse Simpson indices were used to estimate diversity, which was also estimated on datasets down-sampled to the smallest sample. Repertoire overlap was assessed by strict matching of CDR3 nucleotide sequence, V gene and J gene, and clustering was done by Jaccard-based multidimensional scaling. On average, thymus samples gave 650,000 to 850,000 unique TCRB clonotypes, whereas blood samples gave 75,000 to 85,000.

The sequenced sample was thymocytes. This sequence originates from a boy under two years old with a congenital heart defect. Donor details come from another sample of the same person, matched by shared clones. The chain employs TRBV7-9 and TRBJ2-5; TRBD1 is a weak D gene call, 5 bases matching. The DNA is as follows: TGTGCCAGCAGCTTAACTGGACAACAAGAGACCCAGTACTTC. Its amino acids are CASSLTGQQETQYF.